The subject of this entry is one TCR beta chain. Its antigen is unidentified. The data were produced by immunoSEQ multiplex PCR, yet TCRdb's version contains in-frame clones alone and is incomplete. The data hold roughly 350,000 clones, with about nine tenths observed a single time. The source of the sample is a study of Ad26.COV2.S vaccination and SARS-CoV-2 variants. Study as a whole: Enrollment placed the donor in the COV1001 Ad26.COV2.S trial arm. Whole-study findings and limits: Placebo recipients showed lower spike-specific TCR breadth than vaccinees. Reported findings describe substantial breadth in spike-specific CD8+ and CD4+ T cell responses following vaccination.

The CDR3 is 14 amino acids. V dropped 3 bases and J dropped 1 base, with 9 bases sitting between them. CDR1 and CDR2 (germline): KGHSH, LQKENI. Regarding treatment: about 20 received Ad26.COV2.S at low or high dose, single or two shots; 5 received placebo; per-sample allocation not given. Samples were taken on day 63 after the first vaccine or placebo injection. This adult donor, from Boston, was 18-55 years old. The chain combines TRBV18 with TRBJ2-5; D is unresolved. Sample: peripheral blood, taken in a trial of Ad26.COV2.S vaccine versus placebo. The receptor was isolated from a person aged 18-60 years who received the Ad26.COV2.S COVID-19 vaccine or a placebo. This chain's CDR3 is CASSPRRVQETQYF. The CDR3 DNA follows: TGTGCCAGCTCACCCCGAAGGGTCCAAGAGACCCAGTACTTC.